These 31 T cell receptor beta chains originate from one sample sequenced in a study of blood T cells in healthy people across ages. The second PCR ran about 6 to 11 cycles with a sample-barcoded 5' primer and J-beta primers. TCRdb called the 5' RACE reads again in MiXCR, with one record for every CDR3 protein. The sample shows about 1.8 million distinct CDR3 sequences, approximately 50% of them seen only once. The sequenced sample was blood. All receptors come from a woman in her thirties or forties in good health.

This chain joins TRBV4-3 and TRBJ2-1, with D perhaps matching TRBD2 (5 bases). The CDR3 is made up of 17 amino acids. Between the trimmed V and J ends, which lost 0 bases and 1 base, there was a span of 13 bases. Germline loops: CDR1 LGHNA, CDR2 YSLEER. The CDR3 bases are TGCGCCAGCAGCCAAGACCCCGGGGTATTGTCCTACAATGAGCAGTTCTTC. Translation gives CASSQDPGVLSYNEQFF.

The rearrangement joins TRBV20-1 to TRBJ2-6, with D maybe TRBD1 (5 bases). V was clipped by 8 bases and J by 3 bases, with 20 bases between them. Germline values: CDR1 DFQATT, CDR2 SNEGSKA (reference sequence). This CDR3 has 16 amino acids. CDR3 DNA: TGCAGTACTCGAAGAGGAAAGACAGATGGGGCCAACGTCCTGACTTTC. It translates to CSTRRGKTDGANVLTF.

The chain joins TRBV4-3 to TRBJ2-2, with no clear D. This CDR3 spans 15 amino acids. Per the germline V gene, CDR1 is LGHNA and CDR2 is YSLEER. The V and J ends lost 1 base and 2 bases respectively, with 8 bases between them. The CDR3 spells CASSQGWGNTGELFF. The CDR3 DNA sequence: TGCGCCAGCAGCCAAGGTTGGGGAAACACCGGGGAGCTGTTTTTT.

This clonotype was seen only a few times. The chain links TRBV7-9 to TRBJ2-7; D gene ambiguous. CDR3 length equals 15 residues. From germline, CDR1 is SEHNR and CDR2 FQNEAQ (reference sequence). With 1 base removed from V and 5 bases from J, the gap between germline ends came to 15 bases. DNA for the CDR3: TGTGCCAGCAGCTTAGGGGTCCTTATGGGCCACGAGCAGTACTTC. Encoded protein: CASSLGVLMGHEQYF.

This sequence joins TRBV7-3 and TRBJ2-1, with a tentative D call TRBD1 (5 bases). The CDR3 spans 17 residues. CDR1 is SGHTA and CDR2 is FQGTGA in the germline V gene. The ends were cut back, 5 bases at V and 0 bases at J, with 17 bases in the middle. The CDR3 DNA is TGTGCCAGCAGCCCAAGGACACTCTCAAGCTCCTACAATGAGCAGTTCTTC. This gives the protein CASSPRTLSSSYNEQFF.

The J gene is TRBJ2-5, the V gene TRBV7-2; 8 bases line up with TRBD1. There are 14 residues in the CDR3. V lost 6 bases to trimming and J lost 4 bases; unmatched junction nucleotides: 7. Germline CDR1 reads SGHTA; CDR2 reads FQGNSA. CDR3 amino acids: CTSSRKQGGETQYF. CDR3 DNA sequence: TGTACCAGCAGTCGAAAACAGGGGGGAGAGACCCAGTACTTC. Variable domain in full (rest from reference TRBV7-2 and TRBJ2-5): GAGVSQSPSNKVTEKGKDVELRCDPISGHTALYWYRQSLGQGLEFLIYFQGNSAPDKSGLPSDRFSAERTGGSVSTLTIQRTQQEDSAVYLCTSSRKQGGETQYFGPGTRLLVL.

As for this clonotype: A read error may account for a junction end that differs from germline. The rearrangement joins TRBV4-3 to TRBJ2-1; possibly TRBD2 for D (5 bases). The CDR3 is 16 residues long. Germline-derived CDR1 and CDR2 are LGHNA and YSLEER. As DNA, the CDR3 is TGCGCCAACAGCCAAGATTCGCTAGCCTCCTACAATGAGCAGTTCTTC. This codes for CANSQDSLASYNEQFF.

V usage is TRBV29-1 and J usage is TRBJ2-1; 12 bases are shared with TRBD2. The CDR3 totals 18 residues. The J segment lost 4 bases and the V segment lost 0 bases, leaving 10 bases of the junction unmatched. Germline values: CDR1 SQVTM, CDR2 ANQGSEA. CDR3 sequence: CSVEELAGGPFRYNEQFF. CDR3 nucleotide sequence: TGCAGCGTTGAAGAGCTAGCGGGGGGGCCCTTCAGGTACAATGAGCAGTTCTTC.

For the CDR3, the DNA is TGTGCCAGCAGCAAAGATAAGCGGGGGGTGGTGAATGAGCAGTTCTTC. Its translation: CASSKDKRGVVNEQFF. The chain has TRBV21-1 and TRBJ2-1; the D call of TRBD2 is as the table states it, not checked on the DNA. TRBV21-1 is tagged as a pseudogene. The CDR3 consists of 16 residues.

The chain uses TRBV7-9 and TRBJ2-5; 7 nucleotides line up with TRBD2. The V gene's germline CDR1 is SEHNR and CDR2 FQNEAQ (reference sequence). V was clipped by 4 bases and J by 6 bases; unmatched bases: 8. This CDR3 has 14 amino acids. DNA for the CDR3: TGTGCCAGCAGCTCGTCGGGGGGAAGTAAGACCCAGTACTTC. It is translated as CASSSSGGSKTQYF.

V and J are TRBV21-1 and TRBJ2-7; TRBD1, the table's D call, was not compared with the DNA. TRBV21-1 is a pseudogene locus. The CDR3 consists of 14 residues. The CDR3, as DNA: TGTGCCAGCAGCCTTCGACAGGGAGTCTGCGAGCAGTACTTC. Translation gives CASSLRQGVCEQYF.

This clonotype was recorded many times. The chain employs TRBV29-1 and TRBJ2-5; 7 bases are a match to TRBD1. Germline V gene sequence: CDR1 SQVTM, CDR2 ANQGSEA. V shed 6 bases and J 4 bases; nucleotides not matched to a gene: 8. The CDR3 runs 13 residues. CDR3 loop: CSVGQLVGETQYF. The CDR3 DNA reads TGCAGCGTGGGACAGCTTGTAGGAGAGACCCAGTACTTC.

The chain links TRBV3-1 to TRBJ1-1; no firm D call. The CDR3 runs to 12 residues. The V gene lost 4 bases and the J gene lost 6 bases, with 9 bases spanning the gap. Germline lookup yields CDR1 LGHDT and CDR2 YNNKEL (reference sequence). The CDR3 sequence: CASSRVASEAFF. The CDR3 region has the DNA TGTGCCAGCAGCCGAGTGGCGTCTGAAGCTTTCTTT. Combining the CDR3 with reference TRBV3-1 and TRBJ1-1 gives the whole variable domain DTAVSQTPKYLVTQMGNDKSIKCEQNLGHDTMYWYKQDSKKFLKIMFSYNNKELIINETVPNRFSPKSPDKAHLNLHINSLELGDSAVYFCASSRVASEAFFGQGTRLTVV.

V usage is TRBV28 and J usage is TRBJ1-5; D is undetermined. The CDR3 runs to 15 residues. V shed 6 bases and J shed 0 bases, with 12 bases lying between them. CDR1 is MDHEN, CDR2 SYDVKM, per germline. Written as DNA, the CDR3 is TGTGCCAGCAGGGTCGCAGATTATAGCAATCAGCCCCAGCATTTT. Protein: CASRVADYSNQPQHF.

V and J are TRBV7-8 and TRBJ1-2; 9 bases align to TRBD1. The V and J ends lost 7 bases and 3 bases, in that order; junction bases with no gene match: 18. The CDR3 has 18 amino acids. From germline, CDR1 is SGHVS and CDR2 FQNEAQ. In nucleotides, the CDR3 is TGTGCCAGCAAGAATTTTGACCCTGGACAGGGGACATACTATGGCTACACCTTC. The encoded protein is CASKNFDPGQGTYYGYTF.

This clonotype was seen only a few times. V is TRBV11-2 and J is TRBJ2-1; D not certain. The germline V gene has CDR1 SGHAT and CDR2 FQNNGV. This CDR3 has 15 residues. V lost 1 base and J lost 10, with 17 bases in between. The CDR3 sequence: CASSLVPGLLSEQFF. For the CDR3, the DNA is TGTGCCAGCAGCTTAGTACCCGGATTGCTTTCGGAGCAGTTCTTC.

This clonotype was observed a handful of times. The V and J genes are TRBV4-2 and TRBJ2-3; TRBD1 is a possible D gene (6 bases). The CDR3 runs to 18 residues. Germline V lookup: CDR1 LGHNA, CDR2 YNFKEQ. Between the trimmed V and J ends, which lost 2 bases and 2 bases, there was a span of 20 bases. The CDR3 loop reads CASSQLTPAGEYTDTQYF. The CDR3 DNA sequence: TGTGCCAGCAGCCAACTTACCCCGGCAGGGGAGTACACAGATACGCAGTATTTT.

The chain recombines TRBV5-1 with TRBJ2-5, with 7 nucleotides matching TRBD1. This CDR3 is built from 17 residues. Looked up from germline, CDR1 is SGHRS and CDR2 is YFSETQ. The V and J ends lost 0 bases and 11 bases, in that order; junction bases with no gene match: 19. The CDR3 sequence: CASSLGPQGQIPNEQYF. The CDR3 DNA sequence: TGCGCCAGCAGCTTGGGGCCTCAGGGACAGATCCCCAATGAGCAGTACTTC.

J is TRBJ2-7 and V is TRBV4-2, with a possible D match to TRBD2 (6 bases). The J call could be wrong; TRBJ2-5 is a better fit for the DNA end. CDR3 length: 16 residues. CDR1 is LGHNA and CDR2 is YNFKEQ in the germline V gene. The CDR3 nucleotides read TGTGCCAGCAGCCAAGTCTTATCTGGCGGGGAAGAGACCCAGTACTTC. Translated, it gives CASSQVLSGGEETQYF.

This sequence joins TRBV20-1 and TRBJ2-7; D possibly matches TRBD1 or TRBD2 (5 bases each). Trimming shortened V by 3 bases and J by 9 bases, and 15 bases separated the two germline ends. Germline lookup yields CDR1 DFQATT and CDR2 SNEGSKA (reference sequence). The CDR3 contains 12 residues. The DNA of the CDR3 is TGCAGTGCTAGTTGGGGGAGTAGGGGGCAGTACTTC. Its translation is CSASWGSRGQYF.

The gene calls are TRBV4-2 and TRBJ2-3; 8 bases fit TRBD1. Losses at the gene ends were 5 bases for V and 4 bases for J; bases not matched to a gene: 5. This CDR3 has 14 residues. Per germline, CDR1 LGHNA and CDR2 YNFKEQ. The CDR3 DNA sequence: TGTGCCAGCAGCAACCGACAGGGGCCAGATACGCAGTATTTT. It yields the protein CASSNRQGPDTQYF.

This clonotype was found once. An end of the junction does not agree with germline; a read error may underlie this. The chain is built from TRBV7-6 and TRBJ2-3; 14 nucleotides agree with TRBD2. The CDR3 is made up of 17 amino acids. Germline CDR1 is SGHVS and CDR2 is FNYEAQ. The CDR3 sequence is CVSSQGLAGASTDTQYF. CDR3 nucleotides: TGTGTCAGCAGCCAGGGACTAGCGGGGGCTAGCACAGATACGCAGTATTTT.

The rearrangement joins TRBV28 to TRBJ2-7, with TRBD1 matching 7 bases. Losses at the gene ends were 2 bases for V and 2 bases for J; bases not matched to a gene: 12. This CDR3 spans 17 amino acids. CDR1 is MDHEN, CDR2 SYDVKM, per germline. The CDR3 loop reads CASSLLTTGQDTYEQYF. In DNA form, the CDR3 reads TGTGCCAGCAGTTTACTTACTACCGGACAGGACACCTACGAGCAGTACTTC.

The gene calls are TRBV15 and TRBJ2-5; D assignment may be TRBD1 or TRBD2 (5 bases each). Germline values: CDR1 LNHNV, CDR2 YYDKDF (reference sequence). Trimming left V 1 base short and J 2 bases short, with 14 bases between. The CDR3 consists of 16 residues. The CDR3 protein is CATSRAGTPSQETQYF. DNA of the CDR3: TGTGCCACCAGCAGAGCCGGGACCCCCTCGCAAGAGACCCAGTACTTC.

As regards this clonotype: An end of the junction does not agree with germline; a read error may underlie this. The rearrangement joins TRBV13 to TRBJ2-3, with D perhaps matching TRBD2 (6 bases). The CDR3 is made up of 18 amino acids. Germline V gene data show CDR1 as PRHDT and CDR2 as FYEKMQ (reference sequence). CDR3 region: CASSLINGGVTTWDTRYF. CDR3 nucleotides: TGTGCCAGCAGCTTAATCAACGGGGGAGTGACGACTTGGGATACGCGGTATTTT.

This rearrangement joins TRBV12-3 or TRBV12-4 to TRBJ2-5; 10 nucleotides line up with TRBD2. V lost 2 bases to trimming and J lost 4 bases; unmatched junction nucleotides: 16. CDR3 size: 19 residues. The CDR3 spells CASSLISGGLPQKLETQYF. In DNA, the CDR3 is TGTGCCAGCAGTTTAATTAGCGGGGGGCTCCCCCAGAAATTAGAGACCCAGTACTTC.

The CDR3 protein is CSAGGQGIYEQYF. The DNA of the CDR3 is TGCAGTGCTGGGGGACAGGGGATCTACGAGCAGTACTTC. J is TRBJ2-7 and V is TRBV20-1; TRBD1 aligns across 10 bases. The CDR3 contains 13 residues. The germline V gene has CDR1 DFQATT and CDR2 SNEGSKA (reference sequence). The V segment lost 5 bases and the J segment 3 bases; nucleotides outside the gene matches: 4.

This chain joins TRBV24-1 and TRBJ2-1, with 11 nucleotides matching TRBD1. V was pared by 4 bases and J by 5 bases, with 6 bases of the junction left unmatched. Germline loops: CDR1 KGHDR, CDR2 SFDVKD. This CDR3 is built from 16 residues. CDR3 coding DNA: TGTGCCACCAGTGAGTCCGGGACAGGGGGGGACAATGAGCAGTTCTTC. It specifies CATSESGTGGDNEQFF.

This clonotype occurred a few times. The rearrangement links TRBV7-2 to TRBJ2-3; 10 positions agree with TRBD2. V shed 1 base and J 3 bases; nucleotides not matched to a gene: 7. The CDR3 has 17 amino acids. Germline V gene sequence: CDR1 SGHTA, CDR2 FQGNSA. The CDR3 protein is CASSLEAGGLRTDTQYF. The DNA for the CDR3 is TGTGCCAGCAGCTTAGAAGCGGGGGGGCTGAGGACAGATACGCAGTATTTT.

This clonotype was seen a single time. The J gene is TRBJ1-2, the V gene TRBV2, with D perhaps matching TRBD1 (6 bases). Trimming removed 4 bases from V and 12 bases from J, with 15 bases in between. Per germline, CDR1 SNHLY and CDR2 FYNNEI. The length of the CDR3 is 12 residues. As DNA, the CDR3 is TGTGCCAGCAGTGGCCAGGGGCGCCGCAACACCTTC. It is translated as CASSGQGRRNTF.

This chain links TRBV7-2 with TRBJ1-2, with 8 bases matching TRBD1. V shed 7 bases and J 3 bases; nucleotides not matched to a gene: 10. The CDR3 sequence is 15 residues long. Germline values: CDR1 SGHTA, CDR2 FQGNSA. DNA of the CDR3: TGTGCCAGCACGGAAACGCAGGGGGCCCACTATGGCTACACCTTC. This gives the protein CASTETQGAHYGYTF. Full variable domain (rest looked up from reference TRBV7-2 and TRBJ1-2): GAGVSQSPSNKVTEKGKDVELRCDPISGHTALYWYRQSLGQGLEFLIYFQGNSAPDKSGLPSDRFSAERTGGSVSTLTIQRTQQEDSAVYLCASTETQGAHYGYTFGSGTRLTVV.